This is a list of T cell receptor beta chains from one sample in a study of blood T cells in healthy people across ages. TCRdb independently ran MiXCR on the 5' RACE reads; one entry per CDR3 protein. This table has some 1.7 million distinct CDR3 sequences, roughly 30% appearing once. Specimen: blood. Every receptor here comes from a woman under 40 in good health. Each CDR3 is given with its conserved first and last residue. A D gene is named only where the DNA matches it firmly. Only some rows state a clone size, as once, few, many or a class for expanded clones.

TRBJ1-5,14,TRBV12-3/TRBV12-4,.,.,CASKEGHSNQPQHF,TGTGCCAGCAAGGAGGGCCATAGCAATCAGCCCCAGCATTTT
TRBJ1-5,17,TRBV15,TRBD1,.,CATSTSVGGTGKEPQHF,TGTGCCACCAGCACGTCCGTGGGTGGGACAGGGAAGGAACCTCAGCATTTT
TRBJ1-1,13,TRBV20-1,.,few,CSARDNLNTEAFF,TGCAGTGCTAGAGACAATCTGAACACTGAAGCTTTCTTT
TRBJ1-2,15,TRBV20-1,.,few,CSARDPHDGDYGYTF,TGCAGTGCTAGAGATCCTCACGACGGGGACTATGGCTACACCTTC
TRBJ1-2,12,TRBV24-1,.,few,CATSDSNYGYTF,TGTGCCACCAGTGATTCTAACTATGGCTACACCTTC
TRBJ1-4,15,TRBV5-1,.,.,CASSLVTGGYEKLFF,TGCGCCAGCAGCTTGGTTACAGGAGGGTATGAAAAACTGTTTTTT
TRBJ2-3,16,TRBV6-6,TRBD2,few,CASSNAGGPGTDTQYF,TGTGCCAGCAGTAATGCGGGAGGGCCTGGCACAGATACGCAGTATTTT
TRBJ1-5,14,TRBV20-1,TRBD1,.,CSASLDRGNQPQHF,TGCAGTGCTAGCCTCGACAGGGGCAATCAGCCCCAGCATTTT
TRBJ2-1,16,TRBV11-2,TRBD2,many,CASSLEWLAGDNEQFF,TGTGCCAGCAGCTTAGAATGGCTAGCGGGGGACAATGAGCAGTTCTTC
TRBJ1-1,14,TRBV29-1,.,few,CSVGARQRDTEAFF,TGCAGCGTCGGGGCGCGGCAGAGGGACACTGAAGCTTTCTTT
TRBJ2-7,15,TRBV12-3/TRBV12-4,TRBD2,.,CASSPILAGDYEQYF,TGTGCCAGCAGTCCCATACTAGCGGGGGACTACGAGCAGTACTTC
TRBJ1-2,11,TRBV29-1,.,many,CSVDFGAGYTF,TGCAGCGTTGATTTTGGGGCCGGCTACACCTTC
TRBJ1-3,17,TRBV27,TRBD1,few,CASSQRGTAYSGNTIYF,TGTGCCAGCAGCCAACGAGGGACAGCCTACTCTGGAAACACCATATATTTT
TRBJ2-1,12,TRBV29-1,.,few,CSVVADYNEQFF,TGCAGCGTTGTAGCGGATTACAATGAGCAGTTCTTC
TRBJ2-5,11,TRBV10-1,.,.,CANTRIHEQYF,TGCGCCAACACCCGAATCCATGAGCAGTACTTC
TRBJ1-4,14,TRBV3-1,.,.,CASSQYGRSEKLFF,TGTGCCAGCAGCCAATACGGCAGAAGTGAAAAACTGTTTTTT
TRBJ2-1,17,TRBV9,TRBD2,few,CASSESGTSGGRGEQFF,TGTGCCAGCAGCGAAAGCGGGACTAGCGGGGGGCGAGGTGAGCAGTTCTTC
TRBJ1-1,14,TRBV6-5,TRBD1,few,CASRRTGFGTEAFF,TGTGCCAGCAGGCGGACAGGGTTTGGCACTGAAGCTTTCTTT
TRBJ2-3,13,TRBV2,.,.,CASGMELTDTQYF,TGTGCCAGCGGGATGGAACTCACAGATACGCAGTATTTT
TRBJ2-3,14,TRBV10-3,.,few,CAISMDLTTDTQYF,TGTGCCATCAGTATGGACTTGACCACAGATACGCAGTATTTT
TRBJ2-7,15,TRBV7-2,.,few,CASSLGAAGSYEQYF,TGTGCCAGCAGCTTAGGGGCAGCCGGTTCCTACGAGCAGTACTTC
TRBJ2-7,15,TRBV9,.,many,CASSVDGSFSYEQYF,TGTGCCAGCAGCGTAGATGGGAGCTTCTCCTACGAGCAGTACTTC